This T cell receptor beta chain is from a study of shared clonotypes between healthy human individuals. At a deep level, the assay was run. As handled by the study authors: Sequence data from immunoSEQ were junction-only and lacked quality scores; consequently, filtering differed. The data were produced by immunoSEQ multiplex PCR, yet TCRdb's version contains in-frame clones alone and is incomplete. That table supplies the V and J calls and clone size; D and trimming were determined from the DNA. The table has more than 450,000 clones, about four fifths seen once. The origin of this receptor is a woman between 40 and 50 years old in good health. Some clones in this sample may be carry-over from other donors' samples. Material: PBMCs.

CDR3 DNA: TGTGCCAGCAGCTTTCTTCGGGACGACGACTGGCGCACAGATACGCAGTATTTT. Translating gives CASSFLRDDDWRTDTQYF. The rearrangement uses TRBV11-2 and TRBJ2-3; D possibly matches TRBD1 or TRBD2 (5 bases each). Germline CDR1 and CDR2: SGHAT and FQNNGV. The CDR3 has 18 residues. V lost 3 bases and J 1 base, leaving 20 bases between the germline ends.